This T cell receptor (beta chain) was sequenced during a study of patients and donors after allogeneic stem cell transplantation. The trim removed 5 bases at V and 0 bases at J, leaving 6 bases unmatched. Germline loops: CDR1 DFQATT, CDR2 SNEGSKA (reference sequence). There are 14 residues in the CDR3. Using its own MiXCR run on the RT-PCR reads, TCRdb lists one record per CDR3 protein. The data contain about 150,000 distinct CDR3 sequences, about a third of them singletons. The sample comprised blood, either unsorted or a sorted T cell fraction (not recorded which). The sequence came from a human donor who was either an allogeneic HSCT recipient or a stem cell or donor lymphocyte infusion donor (not recorded which). It is not recorded whose cells these are; they may come from a transplant donor. The V gene is TRBV20-1, the J gene TRBJ1-1, with 7 bases that match TRBD1. This chain's CDR3 is CSAPKDRLNTEAFF. CDR3 DNA: TGCAGTGCTCCTAAGGACAGGTTGAACACTGAAGCTTTCTTT.